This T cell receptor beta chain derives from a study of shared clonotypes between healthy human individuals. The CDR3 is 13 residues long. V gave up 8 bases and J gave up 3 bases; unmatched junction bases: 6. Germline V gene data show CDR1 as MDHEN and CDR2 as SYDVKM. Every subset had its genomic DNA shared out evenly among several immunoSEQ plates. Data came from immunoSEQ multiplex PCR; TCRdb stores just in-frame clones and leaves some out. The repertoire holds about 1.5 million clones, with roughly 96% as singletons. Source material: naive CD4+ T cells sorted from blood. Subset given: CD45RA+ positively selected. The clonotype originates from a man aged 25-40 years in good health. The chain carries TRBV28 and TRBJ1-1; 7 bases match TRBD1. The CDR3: CASLQGGYTEAFF. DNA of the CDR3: TGTGCCAGCCTGCAGGGGGGCTACACTGAAGCTTTCTTT.